These 29 T cell receptor beta chains came from one sample sequenced in a study of cytomegalovirus exposure and HLA in healthy donors. PCR used 60 Vbeta primers and 13 Jbeta primers. TCRdb keeps only in-frame clones here, not all; method: immunoSEQ multiplex PCR. The sample contains roughly 170,000 clones, around four fifths of which appear only once. Sequencing was carried out using PBMCs. These receptors originate from a man aged 25 to 40 in good health and CMV-seronegative.

Concerning this clone: At the DNA level, this CDR3 is encoded by other sequences in the same sample as well. The chain couples TRBV4-3 to TRBJ2-7; TRBD1 matches 8 bases. The ends lost 1 base at V and 4 bases at J; junction bases unmatched: 6. Germline V CDR1 and CDR2: LGHNA, YSLEER. The CDR3 is made up of 15 amino acids. The CDR3 DNA follows: TGCGCCAGCAGCCAAGTTGACAGGGGCCTATACGAGCAGTACTTC. Its protein product is CASSQVDRGLYEQYF.

The J gene is TRBJ2-5, the V gene TRBV29-1, with D possibly matching TRBD2 (5 bases). The J call may not be correct, given that the DNA end is closer to TRBJ2-7. Looked up from germline, CDR1 is SQVTM and CDR2 is ANQGSEA. The CDR3 length is 15 residues. CDR3 region: CSVALEGRTGYEQYF. The CDR3 DNA follows: TGCAGCGTTGCCCTTGAGGGCCGGACGGGCTACGAGCAGTACTTC.

The chain carries TRBV5-6 and TRBJ2-3; 9 nucleotides align to TRBD2. The germline V gene encodes CDR1 SGHDT and CDR2 YYEEEE. This CDR3 region has 15 residues. Unmatched junction bases numbered 6, after V lost 2 bases and J lost 5 bases. CDR3 protein: CASSLRGGGGDTQYF. As DNA, the CDR3 is TGTGCCAGCAGCTTACGCGGGGGGGGAGGAGATACGCAGTATTTT.

The rearrangement uses TRBV5-1 and TRBJ1-6; D gene unclear. V was pared by 5 bases and J by 0 bases, with 12 bases between. The germline V gene has CDR1 SGHRS and CDR2 YFSETQ. The CDR3 runs to 16 residues. This CDR3 reads CASSRTGSSYNSPLHF. Here the CDR3 DNA reads TGCGCCAGCAGTCGCACGGGAAGCTCCTATAATTCACCCCTCCACTTT.

J is TRBJ1-6 and V is TRBV4-1; 7 bases fit TRBD1. Trimming at V came to 3 bases and at J to 14 bases, leaving 13 bases not matched to a gene. The CDR3 has 15 amino acids. Germline V gene sequence: CDR1 MGHRA, CDR2 YSYEKL. The CDR3 region is CASSHLGDREKALHF. For the CDR3, the DNA is TGCGCCAGCAGCCACCTCGGCGACAGGGAAAAGGCCCTCCACTTT.

The chain recombines TRBV4-3 with TRBJ1-1; TRBD1 agrees at 11 bases. Germline V gives CDR1 LGHNA, CDR2 YSLEER. This CDR3 is 14 amino acids long. V lost 1 base to trimming and J lost 5 bases; unmatched junction nucleotides: 0. The CDR3: CASSQGDRGTEAFF. DNA of the CDR3: TGCGCCAGCAGCCAAGGGGACAGGGGGACTGAAGCTTTCTTT.

This chain connects TRBV7-2 to TRBJ1-3, with unresolved D. The CDR3 is made up of 15 amino acids. The germline V gene has CDR1 SGHTA and CDR2 FQGNSA. The V gene lost 4 bases and the J gene lost 0 bases, with 10 bases spanning the gap. CDR3 amino acids: CASSSQSSSGNTIYF. CDR3 DNA sequence: TGTGCCAGCAGCTCGCAAAGTAGCTCTGGAAACACCATATATTTT.

The V call is TRBV6-5, the J call TRBJ2-2; D is perhaps TRBD1 (5 bases). This CDR3 region has 15 residues. From germline, CDR1 is MNHEY and CDR2 SVGAGI. The V end lost 6 bases, the J end lost 1 base, and 12 bases lay between the germline ends. The CDR3 DNA sequence: TGTGCCAGCAGCCCTCGCAGGGAGAACACCGGGGAGCTGTTTTTT. Translating it yields CASSPRRENTGELFF.

The CDR3 here is CASSPPNTPYEQYF. Here the CDR3 DNA reads TGTGCCAGCAGTCCCCCAAACACCCCCTACGAGCAGTACTTC. The genes are TRBV2 and TRBJ2-7; D unresolved. The germline V gene has CDR1 SNHLY and CDR2 FYNNEI. The length of the CDR3 is 14 residues. The V end was cut by 5 bases, the J end by 2 bases, with 13 bases between.

The V gene is TRBV4-3, the J gene TRBJ2-2; TRBD2 aligns across 9 bases. The trim removed 2 bases at V and 1 base at J, leaving 5 bases unmatched. Germline lookup yields CDR1 LGHNA and CDR2 YSLEER. The CDR3 has 17 amino acids. The CDR3 nucleotides read TGCGCCAGCAGCCAACACGCGCGGGGGGGGAACACCGGGGAGCTGTTTTTT. Amino acids: CASSQHARGGNTGELFF.

V is TRBV29-1 and J is TRBJ1-3; 7 positions agree with TRBD1. The CDR3 spans 14 residues. Germline V lookup: CDR1 SQVTM, CDR2 ANQGSEA. J lost 0 bases, V lost 6 bases, and 5 bases had no gene match. The CDR3 protein is CSVAGTDSGNTIYF. The DNA of the CDR3 is TGCAGCGTCGCCGGGACAGACTCTGGAAACACCATATATTTT.

This clone was detected only once. This CDR3 is CSVEDLPGNYGYTF. In DNA, the CDR3 is TGCAGCGTTGAAGATCTTCCCGGTAACTATGGCTACACCTTC. V usage is TRBV29-1 and J usage is TRBJ1-2; D uncertain. The V end lost 0 bases, the J end lost 1 base, and 9 bases lay between the germline ends. The CDR3 totals 14 residues. Germline V CDR1 and CDR2: SQVTM, ANQGSEA.

This rearrangement joins TRBV4-3 to TRBJ2-5; D unclear. The CDR3 extends over 14 amino acids. Trimming left V 5 bases short and J 5 bases short, with 15 bases between. Germline CDR1 LGHNA, CDR2 YSLEER. The chain's CDR3 is CASSCAGGSETQYF. The CDR3 nucleotides are TGCGCCAGCAGCTGCGCAGGTGGATCGGAGACCCAGTACTTC.

This rearrangement joins TRBV11-3 to TRBJ1-1; no reliable D call. Germline V lookup: CDR1 SGHNT, CDR2 YENEEA. This CDR3 comprises 11 residues. Trimming took 7 bases from V and 8 from J, leaving 11 bases between them. CDR3 residues: CASTDEAEAFF. The CDR3 bases are TGTGCCAGCACCGACGAGGCCGAAGCTTTCTTT.

The chain recombines TRBV4-1 with TRBJ2-7; 9 bases match TRBD1. The trim removed 2 bases at V and 3 bases at J, leaving 5 bases unmatched. The CDR3 covers 15 residues. Germline lookup yields CDR1 MGHRA and CDR2 YSYEKL. The CDR3 spells CASSQPGQGLYEQYF. CDR3 sequence (DNA): TGCGCCAGCAGCCAACCGGGACAGGGCCTCTACGAGCAGTACTTC.

This clone was counted only a few times. The chain links TRBV27 to TRBJ2-7, with 13 positions matching TRBD2. Germline V CDR1 and CDR2: MNHEY, SMNVEV (reference sequence). The CDR3 covers 16 residues. Trimming cost V 3 bases and J 5 bases; bases outside gene matches: 7. The CDR3 nucleotides read TGTGCCAGCAGTTTGCATACTAGCGGGGGGGCCGACGAGCAGTACTTC. Protein sequence: CASSLHTSGGADEQYF.

The chain is built from TRBV30 and TRBJ1-1, with 7 bases lining up with TRBD1. After removal of 0 bases from V and 5 bases from J, the junction contained 9 bases not matched to a gene. Germline V lookup: CDR1 GTSNPN, CDR2 SVGIG (reference sequence). CDR3 size: 15 residues. The CDR3 DNA sequence: TGTGCCTGGAGTGTAGGGGCAGGGGGAAATACTGAAGCTTTCTTT. Protein: CAWSVGAGGNTEAFF.

This rearrangement joins TRBV5-4 to TRBJ2-5; 11 positions match TRBD1. Germline CDR1 is SGHNT and CDR2 is YYREEE (reference sequence). After removal of 3 bases from V and 5 bases from J, the junction contained 6 bases not matched to a gene. This CDR3 region has 15 residues. CDR3 coding DNA: TGTGCCAGCAGCTCTCGCCGGGACAGGGGGGAGACCCAGTACTTC. Residues: CASSSRRDRGETQYF. Looking up the rest from reference TRBV5-4 and TRBJ2-5 gives the full variable domain: ETGVTQSPTHLIKTRGQQVTLRCSSQSGHNTVSWYQQALGQGPQFIFQYYREEENGRGNFPPRFSGLQFPNYSSELNVNALELDDSALYLCASSSRRDRGETQYFGPGTRLLVL.

The rearrangement joins TRBV6-5 to TRBJ2-7; unclear D gene. The CDR3 runs 14 residues. Germline V gives CDR1 MNHEY, CDR2 SVGAGI. V lost 2 bases and J 11 bases, leaving 19 bases between the germline ends. For the CDR3, the DNA is TGTGCCAGCAGTTACCTCGGGTCCCTTTCGCCCAAGTACTTC. Protein: CASSYLGSLSPKYF.

This rearrangement joins TRBV27 to TRBJ2-2, with 7 bases aligning to TRBD2. V gave up 5 bases and J gave up 4 bases; unmatched junction bases: 10. CDR3 size: 16 residues. The germline V gene has CDR1 MNHEY and CDR2 SMNVEV (reference sequence). This CDR3 reads CASSPRGGTVTGELFF. DNA for the CDR3: TGTGCCAGCAGTCCCCGGGGAGGGACGGTCACCGGGGAGCTGTTTTTT.

The chain couples TRBV18 to TRBJ1-1, with a possible D match to TRBD1 (5 bases). CDR3 length: 14 amino acids. CDR1 is KGHSH and CDR2 is LQKENI in the germline V gene. Trimming left V 2 bases short and J 4 bases short, with 11 bases between. The CDR3 DNA sequence: TGTGCCAGCTCACCATTCGACAGACTCACTGAAGCTTTCTTT. Its protein is CASSPFDRLTEAFF.

The rearrangement joins TRBV7-3 to TRBJ2-1; D is unresolved. The CDR3 consists of 17 residues. The germline V and J ends were trimmed by 4 bases and 2 bases, with 18 bases remaining between them. Germline lookup yields CDR1 SGHTA and CDR2 FQGTGA. The CDR3 here is CASSSDVANPPYNEQFF. As DNA, the CDR3 is TGTGCCAGCAGCTCGGATGTAGCAAATCCCCCCTACAATGAGCAGTTCTTC.

This clone appeared once. The chain recombines TRBV2 with TRBJ2-5; 8 positions agree with TRBD2. The CDR3 length is 15 residues. Germline V gene sequence: CDR1 SNHLY, CDR2 FYNNEI. J lost 5 bases, V lost 0 bases, and 5 bases had no gene match. Here the CDR3 reads CASSEARGVRETQYF. The DNA for the CDR3 is TGTGCCAGCAGTGAAGCGCGGGGGGTCCGGGAGACCCAGTACTTC. The variable domain in full, with the rest retrieved from reference TRBV2 and TRBJ2-5, is EPEVTQTPSHQVTQMGQEVILRCVPISNHLYFYWYRQILGQKVEFLVSFYNNEISEKSEIFDDQFSVERPDGSNFTLKIRSTKLEDSAMYFCASSEARGVRETQYFGPGTRLLVL.

In nucleotides, the CDR3 is TGCGCCAGCAGCCAAGTTCTAGCGGGTCACACAGATACGCAGTATTTT. Translated: CASSQVLAGHTDTQYF. The chain recombines TRBV4-3 with TRBJ2-3; TRBD2 matches at 8 bases. CDR3 length: 16 amino acids. Trimming cost V 1 base and J 2 bases; bases outside gene matches: 5. Germline CDR1 and CDR2: LGHNA and YSLEER.

The J gene is TRBJ1-2, the V gene TRBV29-1, with 8 positions matching TRBD1. J gave up 7 bases and V 4 bases, and 2 bases lay outside the gene matches. The CDR3 extends over 11 amino acids. Germline V gives CDR1 SQVTM, CDR2 ANQGSEA. CDR3 sequence: CSVAGGGGYTF. The CDR3 DNA follows: TGCAGCGTTGCAGGGGGCGGTGGCTACACCTTC.

This chain connects TRBV4-3 to TRBJ2-3, with 13 bases that match TRBD2. The germline V gene encodes CDR1 LGHNA and CDR2 YSLEER. This CDR3 region has 17 residues. J lost 5 bases, V lost 4 bases, and 9 bases had no gene match. The CDR3 bases are TGCGCCAGCAGCCCTACTAGCGGGAGGGCCTTGGGAGATACGCAGTATTTT. It codes for CASSPTSGRALGDTQYF.

The chain uses TRBV2 and TRBJ1-2; 9 bases are shared with TRBD1. V dropped 7 bases and J dropped 3; count of bases not matched to a gene: 12. CDR3 size: 16 residues. Germline V lookup: CDR1 SNHLY, CDR2 FYNNEI. CDR3 region: CASTGQGLWNDYGYTF. The CDR3 bases are TGTGCCAGCACCGGACAGGGGTTATGGAATGACTATGGCTACACCTTC.

This clone came up a few times. The V and J genes are TRBV5-4 and TRBJ1-2; TRBD1 matches 8 bases. The CDR3 spans 18 residues. Germline V gene data show CDR1 as SGHNT and CDR2 as YYREEE (reference sequence). V gave up 4 bases and J gave up 8 bases; unmatched junction bases: 22. The CDR3 DNA reads as TGTGCCAGCAGCCAAAGTCAGGGGGCGTCGGGATTTTATGTGGGCTACACCTTC. It specifies CASSQSQGASGFYVGYTF.

The chain couples TRBV6-6 to TRBJ2-7; 11 bases are shared with TRBD2. J was trimmed by 1 base and V by 8 bases; bases with no gene match: 4. The CDR3 totals 14 residues. Germline CDR1 and CDR2: MNHNY and SVGAGI (reference sequence). The CDR3 coding sequence is TGTGCCAGCGGAACTAGCGGGAGTTCCTACGAGCAGTACTTC. Encoded protein: CASGTSGSSYEQYF.